These 9 T cell receptor beta chains were all obtained from the same sample, sequenced in a study of OX40 agonist ivuxolimab in advanced cancers. The table came from immunoSEQ multiplex PCR; TCRdb's copy has only in-frame clones and leaves some out. The data hold under 80,000 clones, with over 75% observed a single time. The sample here was CD4+ or CD8+ T cells sorted from blood, taken in a trial of the OX40 agonist ivuxolimab. The receptor source for this set is an adult with an advanced solid tumor such as melanoma, head and neck, liver or kidney cancer.

The genes are TRBV7-8 and TRBJ2-3, with unresolved D. Trimming shortened V by 2 bases and J by 6 bases, and 9 bases separated the two germline ends. Germline V gene lookup returns CDR1 SGHVS and CDR2 FQNEAQ. The CDR3 runs to 13 residues. The CDR3 sequence: CASSLTSPDTQYF. The DNA of the CDR3 is TGTGCCAGCAGCTTAACCTCGCCGGATACGCAGTATTTT. Using reference TRBV7-8 and TRBJ2-3 for the parts outside the CDR3, the full variable domain is GAGVSQSPRYKVAKRGQDVALRCDPISGHVSLFWYQQALGQGPEFLTYFQNEAQLDKSGLPSDRFFAERPEGSVSTLKIQRTQQEDSAVYLCASSLTSPDTQYFGPGTRLTVL.

V is TRBV5-6 and J is TRBJ1-1, with D unclear. Germline lookup yields CDR1 SGHDT and CDR2 YYEEEE. There are 13 residues in the CDR3. With 0 bases removed from V and 11 bases from J, the gap between germline ends came to 14 bases. In DNA, the CDR3 is TGTGCCAGCAGCTTGGGAGGAGGGCTGGGGGCTTTCTTT. Its translation is CASSLGGGLGAFF.

V and J are TRBV30 and TRBJ1-1; no firm D call. This CDR3 is 13 amino acids long. Germline values: CDR1 GTSNPN, CDR2 SVGIG (reference sequence). Trimming took off 0 bases at V and 5 bases at J, with 10 bases between the two ends. The CDR3 DNA reads TGTGCCTGGAGTGTCCCCTCGAAAACTGAAGCTTTCTTT. Encoded protein: CAWSVPSKTEAFF.

The J gene is TRBJ1-4, the V gene TRBV5-3; 7 bases line up with TRBD1. TRBV5-3 is assigned to the ORF class and has an uncertain function. The V segment lost 4 bases and the J segment 6 bases; nucleotides outside the gene matches: 6. CDR3 length: 14 residues. The CDR3 DNA follows: TGTGCCAGAAGCACGGACAGGAGAGATGAAAAACTGTTTTTT. Its translation: CARSTDRRDEKLFF.

This chain connects TRBV7-2 to TRBJ1-1, with a weak D call TRBD1 (6 bases). Germline V gives CDR1 SGHTA, CDR2 FQGNSA. This CDR3 has 16 amino acids. V was clipped by 5 bases and J by 5 bases, with 21 bases between them. The CDR3 sequence is CASSPPVGEGGTEAFF. For the CDR3, the DNA is TGTGCCAGCAGCCCCCCCGTCGGGGAAGGGGGGACTGAAGCTTTCTTT.

The J gene is TRBJ2-5, the V gene TRBV7-2; D is unresolved. The CDR3 is made up of 16 amino acids. V was pared by 4 bases and J by 1 base, with 16 bases between. Germline V lookup: CDR1 SGHTA, CDR2 FQGNSA. The CDR3 region is CASSSDRRTAQETQYF. The DNA for the CDR3 is TGTGCCAGCAGCTCAGACCGTAGGACGGCCCAAGAGACCCAGTACTTC.

V usage is TRBV27 and J usage is TRBJ1-4; 7 bases fit TRBD1. CDR1 and CDR2 (germline): MNHEY, SMNVEV (reference sequence). The CDR3 sequence is 15 residues long. V lost 5 bases to trimming and J lost 6 bases; unmatched junction nucleotides: 9. CDR3: CASSHRQGIDEKLFF. The CDR3 coding sequence is TGTGCCAGCAGTCATAGACAGGGTATAGATGAAAAACTGTTTTTT.

This sequence joins TRBV18 and TRBJ1-4; 9 bases align to TRBD1. V gave up 6 bases and J gave up 4 bases; unmatched junction bases: 6. From germline, CDR1 is KGHSH and CDR2 LQKENI. The CDR3 totals 15 residues. The chain's CDR3 is CASSPRDRVNEKLFF. The DNA for the CDR3 is TGTGCCAGCTCCCCCCGGGACAGGGTTAATGAAAAACTGTTTTTT.

The J gene is TRBJ2-3, the V gene TRBV2; 9 bases align to TRBD2. The CDR3 is 15 residues long. Germline CDR1 reads SNHLY; CDR2 reads FYNNEI. J gave up 4 bases and V 8 bases, and 10 bases lay outside the gene matches. The CDR3 coding sequence is TGTGCCAGCTACCGGACTAGCGTTATCTCAGATACGCAGTATTTT. Its protein product is CASYRTSVISDTQYF.